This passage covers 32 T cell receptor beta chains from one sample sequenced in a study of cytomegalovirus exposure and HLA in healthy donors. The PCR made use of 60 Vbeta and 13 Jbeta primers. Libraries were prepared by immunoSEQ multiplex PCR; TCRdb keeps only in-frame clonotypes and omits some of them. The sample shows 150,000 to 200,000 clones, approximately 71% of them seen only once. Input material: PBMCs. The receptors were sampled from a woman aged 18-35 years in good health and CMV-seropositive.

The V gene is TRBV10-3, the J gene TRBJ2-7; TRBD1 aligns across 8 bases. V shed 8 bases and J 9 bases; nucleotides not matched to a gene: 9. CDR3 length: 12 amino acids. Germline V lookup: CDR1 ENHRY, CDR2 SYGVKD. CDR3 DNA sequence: TGTGCCATCTCAGGACAGGGCCCCCGGCAGTACTTC. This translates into CAISGQGPRQYF.

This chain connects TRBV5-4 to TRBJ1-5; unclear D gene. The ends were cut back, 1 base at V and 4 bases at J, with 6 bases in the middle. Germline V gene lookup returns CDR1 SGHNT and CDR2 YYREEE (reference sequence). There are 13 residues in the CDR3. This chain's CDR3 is CASSLFGNQPQHF. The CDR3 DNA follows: TGTGCCAGCAGCTTGTTCGGGAATCAGCCCCAGCATTTT.

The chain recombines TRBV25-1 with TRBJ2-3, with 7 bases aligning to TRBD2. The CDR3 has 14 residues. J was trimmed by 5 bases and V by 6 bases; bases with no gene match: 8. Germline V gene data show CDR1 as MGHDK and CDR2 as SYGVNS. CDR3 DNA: TGTGCCAGCAGCGAGAGCGGGGTACGAGATACGCAGTATTTT. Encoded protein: CASSESGVRDTQYF.

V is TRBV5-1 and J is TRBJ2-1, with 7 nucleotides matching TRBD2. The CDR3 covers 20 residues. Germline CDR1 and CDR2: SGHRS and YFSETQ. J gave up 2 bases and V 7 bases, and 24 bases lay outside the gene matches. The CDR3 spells CASCPRGGEPGPRPYNEQFF. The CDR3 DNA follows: TGCGCCAGCTGCCCTCGTGGGGGGGAACCGGGGCCGCGTCCCTACAATGAGCAGTTCTTC.

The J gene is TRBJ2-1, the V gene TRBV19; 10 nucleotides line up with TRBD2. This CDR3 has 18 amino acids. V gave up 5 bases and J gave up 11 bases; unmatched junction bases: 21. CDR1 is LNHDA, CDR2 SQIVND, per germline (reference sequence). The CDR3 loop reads CASSRSGRALTLAVQQFF. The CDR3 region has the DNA TGTGCCAGTAGTCGAAGCGGGAGGGCCCTGACCCTGGCGGTTCAGCAGTTCTTC.

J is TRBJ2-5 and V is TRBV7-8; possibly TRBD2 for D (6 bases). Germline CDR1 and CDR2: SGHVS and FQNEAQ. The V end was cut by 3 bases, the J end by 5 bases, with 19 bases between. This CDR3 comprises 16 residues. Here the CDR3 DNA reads TGTGCCAGCAGCTTCGAGGGACTTCTATTGGGCGAGACCCAGTACTTC. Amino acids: CASSFEGLLLGETQYF.

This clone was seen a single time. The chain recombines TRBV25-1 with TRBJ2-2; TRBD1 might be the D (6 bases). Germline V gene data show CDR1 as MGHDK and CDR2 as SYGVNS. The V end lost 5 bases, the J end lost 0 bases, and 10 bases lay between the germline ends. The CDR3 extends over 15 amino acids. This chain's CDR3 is CASSFGTTNTGELFF. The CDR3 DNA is TGTGCCAGCAGTTTCGGGACAACGAACACCGGGGAGCTGTTTTTT.

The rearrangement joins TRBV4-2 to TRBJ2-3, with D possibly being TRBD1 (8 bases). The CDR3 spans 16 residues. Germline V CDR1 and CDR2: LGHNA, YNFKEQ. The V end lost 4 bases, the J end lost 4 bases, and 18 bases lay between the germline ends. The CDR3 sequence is CASSPWTGRGADTQYF. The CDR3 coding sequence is TGTGCCAGCAGCCCCTGGACAGGGAGGGGCGCAGATACGCAGTATTTT.

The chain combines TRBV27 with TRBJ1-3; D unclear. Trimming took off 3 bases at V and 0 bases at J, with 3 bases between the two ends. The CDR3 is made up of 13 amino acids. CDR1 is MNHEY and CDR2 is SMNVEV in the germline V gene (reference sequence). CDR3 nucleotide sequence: TGTGCCAGCAGTTTCAACTCTGGAAACACCATATATTTT. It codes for CASSFNSGNTIYF.

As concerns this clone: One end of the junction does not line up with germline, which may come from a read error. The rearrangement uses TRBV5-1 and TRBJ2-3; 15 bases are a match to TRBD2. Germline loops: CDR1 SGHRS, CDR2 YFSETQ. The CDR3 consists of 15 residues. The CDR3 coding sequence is TGCGCAAGCACGGGACTAGCGGGGGGCGAAGATACGCAGTATTTT. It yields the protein CASTGLAGGEDTQYF.

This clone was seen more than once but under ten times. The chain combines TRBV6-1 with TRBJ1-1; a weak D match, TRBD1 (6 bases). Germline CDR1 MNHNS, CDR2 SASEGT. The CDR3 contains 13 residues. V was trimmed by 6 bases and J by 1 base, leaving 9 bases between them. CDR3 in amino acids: CASSGQRNTEAFF. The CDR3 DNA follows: TGTGCCAGCAGCGGACAGCGGAACACTGAAGCTTTCTTT.

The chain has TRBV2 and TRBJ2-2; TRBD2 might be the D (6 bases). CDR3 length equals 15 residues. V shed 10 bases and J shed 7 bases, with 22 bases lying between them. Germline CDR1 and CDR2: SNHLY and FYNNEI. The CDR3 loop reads CATSIRGKGGGELFF. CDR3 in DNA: TGTGCCACTTCGATTCGGGGGAAGGGTGGCGGGGAGCTGTTTTTT.

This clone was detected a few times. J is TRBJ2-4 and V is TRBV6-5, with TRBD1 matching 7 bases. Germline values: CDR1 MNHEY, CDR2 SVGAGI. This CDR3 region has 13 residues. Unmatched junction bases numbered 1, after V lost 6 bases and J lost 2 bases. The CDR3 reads CASRQGTKNIQYF. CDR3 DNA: TGTGCCAGCAGACAGGGGACCAAAAACATTCAGTACTTC.

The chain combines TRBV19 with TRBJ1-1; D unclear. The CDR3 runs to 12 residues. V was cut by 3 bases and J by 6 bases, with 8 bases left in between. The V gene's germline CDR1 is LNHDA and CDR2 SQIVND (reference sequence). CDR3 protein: CASSISLAEAFF. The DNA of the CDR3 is TGTGCCAGTAGTATCTCCTTAGCTGAAGCTTTCTTT.

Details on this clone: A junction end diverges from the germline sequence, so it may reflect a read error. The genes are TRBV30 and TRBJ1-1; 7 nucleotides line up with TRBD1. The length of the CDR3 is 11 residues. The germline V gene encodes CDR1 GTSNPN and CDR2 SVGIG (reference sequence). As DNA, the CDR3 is TGTGCCTGGAGTTCGGAAAGGGGGCACGTCTTT. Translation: CAWSSERGHVF.

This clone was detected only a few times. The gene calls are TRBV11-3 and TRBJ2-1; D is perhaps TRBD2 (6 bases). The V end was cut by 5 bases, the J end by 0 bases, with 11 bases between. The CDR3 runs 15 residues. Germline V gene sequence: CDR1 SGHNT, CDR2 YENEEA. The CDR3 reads CASSRGLSSYNEQFF. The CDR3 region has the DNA TGTGCCAGCAGCCGGGGACTGAGCTCCTACAATGAGCAGTTCTTC.

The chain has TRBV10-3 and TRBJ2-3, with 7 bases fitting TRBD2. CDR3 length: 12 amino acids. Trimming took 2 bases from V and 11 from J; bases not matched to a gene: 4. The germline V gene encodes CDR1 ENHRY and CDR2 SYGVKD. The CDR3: CAISEPAGVQYF. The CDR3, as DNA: TGTGCCATCAGTGAGCCGGCGGGGGTGCAGTATTTT.

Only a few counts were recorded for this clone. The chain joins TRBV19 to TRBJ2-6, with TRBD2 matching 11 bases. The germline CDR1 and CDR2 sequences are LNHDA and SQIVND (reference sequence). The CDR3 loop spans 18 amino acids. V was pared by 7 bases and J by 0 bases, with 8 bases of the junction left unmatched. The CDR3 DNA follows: TGTGCCAGTACACCCGGGACTAGCGGAAACTCTGGGGCCAACGTCCTGACTTTC. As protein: CASTPGTSGNSGANVLTF.

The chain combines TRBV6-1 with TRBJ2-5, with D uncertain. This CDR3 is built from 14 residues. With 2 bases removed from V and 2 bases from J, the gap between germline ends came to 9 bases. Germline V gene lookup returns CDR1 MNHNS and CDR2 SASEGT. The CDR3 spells CASSELSIQETQYF. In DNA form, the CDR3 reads TGTGCCAGCAGTGAATTATCTATACAAGAGACCCAGTACTTC.

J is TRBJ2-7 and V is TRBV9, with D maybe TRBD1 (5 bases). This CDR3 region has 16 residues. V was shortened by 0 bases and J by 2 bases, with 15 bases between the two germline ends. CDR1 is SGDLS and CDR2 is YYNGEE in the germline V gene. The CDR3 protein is CASSVDSGQPTYEQYF. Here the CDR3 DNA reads TGTGCCAGCAGCGTAGATTCCGGACAACCTACCTACGAGCAGTACTTC.

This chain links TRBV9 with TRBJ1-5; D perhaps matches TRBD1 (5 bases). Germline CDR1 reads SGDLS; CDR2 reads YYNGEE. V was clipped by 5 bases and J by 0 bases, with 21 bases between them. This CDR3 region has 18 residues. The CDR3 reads CASRVKQGTISSNQPQHF. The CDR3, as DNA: TGTGCCAGCAGGGTCAAGCAGGGAACAATAAGTAGCAATCAGCCCCAGCATTTT.

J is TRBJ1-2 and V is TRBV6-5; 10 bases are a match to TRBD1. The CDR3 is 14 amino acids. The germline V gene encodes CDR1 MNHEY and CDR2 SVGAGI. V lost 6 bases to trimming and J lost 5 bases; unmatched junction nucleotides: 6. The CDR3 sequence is CASRGGQGNYGYTF. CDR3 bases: TGTGCCAGCAGAGGGGGACAGGGGAATTATGGCTACACCTTC.

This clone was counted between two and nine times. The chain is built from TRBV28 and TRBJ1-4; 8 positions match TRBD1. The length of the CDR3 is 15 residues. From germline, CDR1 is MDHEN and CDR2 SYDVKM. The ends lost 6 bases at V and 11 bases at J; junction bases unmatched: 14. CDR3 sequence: CASSQSDREGYKLFF. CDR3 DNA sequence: TGTGCCAGCAGCCAGTCGGACAGGGAGGGATACAAACTGTTTTTT.

For the CDR3, the DNA is TGTGCCAGCAAGTGGCCAATGAACACCGGGGAGCTGTTTTTT. Encoded protein: CASKWPMNTGELFF. The chain carries TRBV28 and TRBJ2-2; no firm D call. There are 14 residues in the CDR3. Trimming removed 7 bases from V and 1 base from J, with 10 bases in between. Germline lookup yields CDR1 MDHEN and CDR2 SYDVKM. Drawing the rest from reference TRBV28 and TRBJ2-2, the complete variable domain is DVKVTQSSRYLVKRTGEKVFLECVQDMDHENMFWYRQDPGLGLRLIYFSYDVKMKEKGDIPEGYSVSREKKERFSLILESASTNQTSMYLCASKWPMNTGELFFGEGSRLTVL.

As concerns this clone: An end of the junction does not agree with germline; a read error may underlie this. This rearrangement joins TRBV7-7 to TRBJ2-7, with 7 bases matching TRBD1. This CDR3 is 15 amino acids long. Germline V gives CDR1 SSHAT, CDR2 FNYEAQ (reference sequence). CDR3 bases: TGTGCTAGCAGCCGAGGGACAGACCTGATCTACGAGCAGTACTTC. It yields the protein CASSRGTDLIYEQYF. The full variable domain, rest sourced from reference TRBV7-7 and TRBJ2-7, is GAGVSQSPRYKVTKRGQDVTLRCDPISSHATLYWYQQALGQGPEFLTYFNYEAQPDKSGLPSDRFSAERPEGSISTLTIQRTEQRDSAMYRCASSRGTDLIYEQYFGPGTRLTVT.

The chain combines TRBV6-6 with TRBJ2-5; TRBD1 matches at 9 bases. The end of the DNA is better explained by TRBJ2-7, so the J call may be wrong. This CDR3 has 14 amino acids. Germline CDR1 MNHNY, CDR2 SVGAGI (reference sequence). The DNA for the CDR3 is TGTGCCAGCAGTCGAGTGGACAGGGGACACGAGCAGTACTTC. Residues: CASSRVDRGHEQYF.

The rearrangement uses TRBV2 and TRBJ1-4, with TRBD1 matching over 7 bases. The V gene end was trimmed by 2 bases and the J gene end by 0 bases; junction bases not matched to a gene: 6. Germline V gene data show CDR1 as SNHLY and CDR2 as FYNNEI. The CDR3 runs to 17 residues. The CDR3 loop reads CASSERTTGATNEKLFF. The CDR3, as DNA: TGTGCCAGCAGTGAAAGAACTACAGGGGCAACTAATGAAAAACTGTTTTTT.

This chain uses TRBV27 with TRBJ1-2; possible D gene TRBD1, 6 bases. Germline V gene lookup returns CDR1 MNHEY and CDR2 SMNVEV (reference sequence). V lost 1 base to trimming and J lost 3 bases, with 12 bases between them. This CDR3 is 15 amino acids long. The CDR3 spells CASSLYSRQDYGYTF. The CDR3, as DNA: TGTGCCAGCAGTTTATACAGCCGACAGGACTATGGCTACACCTTC.

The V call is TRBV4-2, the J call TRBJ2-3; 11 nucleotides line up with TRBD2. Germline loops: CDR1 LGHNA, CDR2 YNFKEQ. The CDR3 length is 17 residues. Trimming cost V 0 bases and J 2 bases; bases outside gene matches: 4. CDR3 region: CASSQDLTSGATDTQYF. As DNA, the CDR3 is TGTGCCAGCAGCCAAGACTTGACTAGCGGGGCCACAGATACGCAGTATTTT.

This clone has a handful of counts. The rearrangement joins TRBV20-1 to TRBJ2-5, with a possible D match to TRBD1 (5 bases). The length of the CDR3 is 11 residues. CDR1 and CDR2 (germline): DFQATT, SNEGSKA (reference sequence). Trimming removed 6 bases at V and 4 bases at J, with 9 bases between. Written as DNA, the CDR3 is TGCAGTGCGGACAAGGGAGAGACCCAGTACTTC. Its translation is CSADKGETQYF.

CDR3 sequence (DNA): TGTGCCAGTAGTCGGGCGGGAGGTCCTTCCGAGCAGTACTTC. Protein sequence: CASSRAGGPSEQYF. The chain has TRBV19 and TRBJ2-5; 8 bases line up with TRBD2. The DNA end favors TRBJ2-7, so the J call may be wrong. The length of the CDR3 is 14 residues. The V gene's germline CDR1 is LNHDA and CDR2 SQIVND (reference sequence).

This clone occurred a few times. The CDR3 coding sequence is TGTGCCAGCAGTGGGACAGGGAGCAATCAGCCCCAGCATTTT. This gives the protein CASSGTGSNQPQHF. The rearrangement uses TRBV2 and TRBJ1-5; 8 nucleotides match TRBD1. Trimming took 4 bases from V and 1 from J; bases not matched to a gene: 0. The CDR3 is made up of 14 amino acids. Per the germline V gene, CDR1 is SNHLY and CDR2 is FYNNEI.